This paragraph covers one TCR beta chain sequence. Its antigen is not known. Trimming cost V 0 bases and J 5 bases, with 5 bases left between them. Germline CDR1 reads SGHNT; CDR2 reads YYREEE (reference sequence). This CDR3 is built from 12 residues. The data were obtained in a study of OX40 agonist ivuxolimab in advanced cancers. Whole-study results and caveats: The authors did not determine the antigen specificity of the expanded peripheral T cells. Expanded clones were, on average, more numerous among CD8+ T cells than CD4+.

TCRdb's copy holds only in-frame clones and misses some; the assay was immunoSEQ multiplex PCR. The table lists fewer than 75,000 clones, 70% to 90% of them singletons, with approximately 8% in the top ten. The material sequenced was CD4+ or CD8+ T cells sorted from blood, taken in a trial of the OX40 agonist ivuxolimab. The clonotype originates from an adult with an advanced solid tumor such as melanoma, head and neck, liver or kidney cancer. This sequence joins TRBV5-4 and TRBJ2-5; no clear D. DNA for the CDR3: TGTGCCAGCAGCTTGGAGATGGAGACCCAGTACTTC. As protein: CASSLEMETQYF.